The 23 T cell receptor beta chains presented below share a single source sample, sequenced in a study of PD-L1 blockade in urothelial cancer. Time point given: pretreatment peripheral blood. TCRdb's table, derived via immunoSEQ multiplex PCR, lists solely in-frame clones and lacks some. Seen here are 45,000 to 60,000 clones, 85% to 90% observed once, and the top ten hold around a sixth. Sequences were derived from PBMCs, sampled around atezolizumab (anti-PD-L1) treatment. The receptors derive from a man aged 65 to 79 with urothelial cancer.

The DNA of the CDR3 is TGTGCCAGCAGTTACCTTCCGGGACAGGGAAACACCATATATTTT. Its translation: CASSYLPGQGNTIYF. The rearrangement joins TRBV6-6 to TRBJ1-3; 7 positions match TRBD1. V shed 2 bases, J shed 4 bases, and the junction held 5 bases outside the gene matches. There are 15 residues in the CDR3. Germline V gene lookup returns CDR1 MNHNY and CDR2 SVGAGI (reference sequence).

This rearrangement joins TRBV6-1 to TRBJ2-4; D might be TRBD2 (5 bases). V was clipped by 5 bases and J by 9 bases, with 14 bases between them. The V gene's germline CDR1 is MNHNS and CDR2 SASEGT. The CDR3 is made up of 13 amino acids. CDR3 in DNA: TGTGCCAGCAGTCCGGGGAACTGGGGCATTCAGTACTTC. Residues: CASSPGNWGIQYF.

This clone was recorded only once. V is TRBV6-1 and J is TRBJ2-4, with 7 bases lining up with TRBD1. The CDR3 has 14 amino acids. V was pared by 7 bases and J by 5 bases, with 8 bases of the junction left unmatched. Germline lookup yields CDR1 MNHNS and CDR2 SASEGT. In nucleotides, the CDR3 is TGTGCCAGCATATTAGGGGGCTTCCAAAACATTCAGTACTTC. This codes for CASILGGFQNIQYF.

The chain joins TRBV14 to TRBJ2-7; D possibly corresponds to TRBD1 (6 bases). The CDR3 extends over 15 amino acids. V gave up 3 bases and J gave up 2 bases, with 14 bases separating them. Germline lookup yields CDR1 SGHDN and CDR2 FVKESK. For the CDR3, the DNA is TGTGCCAGCAGCCACCTACAGGGAGTTACCTACGAGCAGTACTTC. Its protein product is CASSHLQGVTYEQYF.

The chain joins TRBV4-1 to TRBJ1-5; tentative D call: TRBD1 (5 bases). Germline CDR1 reads MGHRA; CDR2 reads YSYEKL. V was trimmed by 8 bases and J by 0 bases, leaving 14 bases between them. The CDR3 runs to 15 residues. The CDR3 loop is CASCATVYSNQPQHF. The CDR3, as DNA: TGCGCCAGCTGCGCGACAGTTTATAGCAATCAGCCCCAGCATTTT.

The chain recombines TRBV27 with TRBJ1-4; no definite D call. This CDR3 contains 13 residues. V shed 5 bases and J shed 7 bases, with 11 bases lying between them. Germline V gene sequence: CDR1 MNHEY, CDR2 SMNVEV (reference sequence). This CDR3 reads CASSPRRGEKLFF. The CDR3 DNA sequence: TGTGCCAGCAGTCCCCGCCGGGGTGAAAAACTGTTTTTT.

V and J are TRBV27 and TRBJ2-3; the D gene is possibly TRBD2 (6 bases). CDR3 length equals 14 residues. Germline lookup yields CDR1 MNHEY and CDR2 SMNVEV (reference sequence). V dropped 3 bases and J dropped 3 bases, with 10 bases sitting between them. The CDR3 region is CASSLVSGTDTQYF. CDR3 sequence (DNA): TGTGCCAGCAGTTTGGTTAGCGGAACAGATACGCAGTATTTT.

V gene TRBV9 combines with J gene TRBJ2-5; no firm D call. From germline, CDR1 is SGDLS and CDR2 YYNGEE. There are 15 residues in the CDR3. Trimming took off 2 bases at V and 5 bases at J, with 16 bases between the two ends. Here the CDR3 DNA reads TGTGCCAGCAGCGTTGGCAGGTCCCAGGCGGAGACCCAGTACTTC. Translated, it gives CASSVGRSQAETQYF.

The V and J genes are TRBV5-4 and TRBJ2-7, with D maybe TRBD1 (6 bases). The germline V gene has CDR1 SGHNT and CDR2 YYREEE (reference sequence). V was cut by 4 bases and J by 3 bases, with 17 bases left in between. The CDR3 contains 15 residues. The CDR3 bases are TGTGCCAGCAGCACCGGGACAACCTTTAGCTACGAGCAGTACTTC. This gives the protein CASSTGTTFSYEQYF.

This clone came up once. This chain joins TRBV7-9 and TRBJ2-2; 7 nucleotides line up with TRBD2. From germline, CDR1 is SEHNR and CDR2 FQNEAQ (reference sequence). The CDR3 is 13 amino acids. J gave up 6 bases and V 8 bases, and 6 bases lay outside the gene matches. In DNA, the CDR3 is TGTGCCAGCCGCGGGGCGGGGGCCGGGGAGCTGTTTTTT. This translates into CASRGAGAGELFF.

V usage is TRBV18 and J usage is TRBJ1-1, with a tentative D call TRBD1 (6 bases). The CDR3 is 15 residues long. Germline V lookup: CDR1 KGHSH, CDR2 LQKENI. Trimming pared 6 bases from V and 8 bases from J, leaving 22 bases between. The CDR3 loop reads CASSYTNIQGREAFF. In DNA, the CDR3 is TGTGCCAGCTCCTACACAAATATACAGGGCAGGGAAGCTTTCTTT.

The chain couples TRBV27 to TRBJ1-1; D remains unclear. The germline V gene has CDR1 MNHEY and CDR2 SMNVEV (reference sequence). Trimming removed 5 bases from V and 8 bases from J, with 12 bases in between. The CDR3 is 12 amino acids. CDR3 region: CASSGETAEAFF. CDR3 DNA sequence: TGTGCCAGCAGTGGCGAAACAGCCGAAGCTTTCTTT.

The gene calls are TRBV7-6 and TRBJ2-7; TRBD2 agrees at 11 bases. Germline V gene lookup returns CDR1 SGHVS and CDR2 FNYEAQ. The junction had 6 bases not matched to a gene; V was cut back by 0 bases and J by 2 bases. This CDR3 comprises 17 residues. The CDR3 region has the DNA TGTGCCAGCAGCTTAGCTGAGACTAGCGGGACGACCTACGAGCAGTACTTC. Its translation is CASSLAETSGTTYEQYF.

The chain joins TRBV6-5 to TRBJ1-1; possibly TRBD1 for D (6 bases). V was pared by 4 bases and J by 4 bases, with 16 bases between. This CDR3 has 15 amino acids. Per the germline V gene, CDR1 is MNHEY and CDR2 is SVGAGI. DNA of the CDR3: TGTGCCAGCAGTTCTCCCGACAGGTTGACCACTGAAGCTTTCTTT. This encodes CASSSPDRLTTEAFF.

This clone came up once. The CDR3 DNA sequence: TGCGCCAGGACGGGGGGGGAACACGAGCAGTACTTC. Its protein is CARTGGEHEQYF. The chain couples TRBV23-1 to TRBJ2-7; 8 nucleotides align to TRBD2. TRBV23-1 is filed as an ORF, its function uncertain. V was pared by 9 bases and J by 5 bases, with 6 bases of the junction left unmatched. The CDR3 length is 12 residues.

In DNA, the CDR3 is TGCGCCAGCAGCCAAGAAGGTAGCGGGAGTGGCAGATACGCGTATTTT. Its translation: CASSQEGSGSGRYAYF. This chain connects TRBV4-1 to TRBJ2-3, with TRBD2 matching 9 bases. V dropped 0 bases and J dropped 14; count of bases not matched to a gene: 15. Germline lookup yields CDR1 MGHRA and CDR2 YSYEKL. The CDR3 length is 16 residues.

This chain joins TRBV7-2 and TRBJ2-2; 9 bases align to TRBD2. The CDR3 has 17 residues. V trimming: 5 bases; J trimming: 0 bases; junction bases outside the gene matches: 7. Germline CDR1 SGHTA, CDR2 FQGNSA. The CDR3 protein is CASSLFIAGANTGELFF. The CDR3 region has the DNA TGTGCCAGCAGCCTTTTTATAGCGGGAGCGAACACCGGGGAGCTGTTTTTT.

Here the CDR3 DNA reads TGTGCCAGCAGCGCCCCGGACAACTTTAACTATGGCTACACCTTC. Encoded protein: CASSAPDNFNYGYTF. V and J are TRBV2 and TRBJ1-2; a possible D gene is TRBD1 (5 bases). The CDR3 is made up of 15 amino acids. The ends were cut back, 6 bases at V and 1 base at J, with 15 bases in the middle. Germline lookup yields CDR1 SNHLY and CDR2 FYNNEI.

The chain couples TRBV6-1 to TRBJ2-7; 9 nucleotides line up with TRBD1. Germline V gives CDR1 MNHNS, CDR2 SASEGT. CDR3 length: 16 residues. V trimming: 2 bases; J trimming: 2 bases; junction bases outside the gene matches: 7. The DNA of the CDR3 is TGTGCCAGCAGTGAACTAGGACAGGGGTTTACCTACGAGCAGTACTTC. It translates to CASSELGQGFTYEQYF.

The chain has TRBV6-1 and TRBJ2-3, with TRBD2 matching over 11 bases. J lost 4 bases, V lost 7 bases, and 7 bases had no gene match. The CDR3 is made up of 15 amino acids. Germline V gene lookup returns CDR1 MNHNS and CDR2 SASEGT. In DNA form, the CDR3 reads TGTGCCAGCAAAGTAGCGGGAGGGCCCTCAGATACGCAGTATTTT. Its translation is CASKVAGGPSDTQYF.

This rearrangement joins TRBV5-1 to TRBJ2-3; 16 nucleotides agree with TRBD2. Germline V lookup: CDR1 SGHRS, CDR2 YFSETQ. The CDR3 has 16 amino acids. The ends lost 4 bases at V and 1 base at J; junction bases unmatched: 0. The DNA of the CDR3 is TGCGCCAGCAGCGGGACTAGCGGGGGGGGCACAGATACGCAGTATTTT. It encodes CASSGTSGGGTDTQYF.

The rearrangement uses TRBV28 and TRBJ1-3; tentative D call: TRBD1 (6 bases). V lost 10 bases and J 0 bases, leaving 10 bases between the germline ends. Germline CDR1 MDHEN, CDR2 SYDVKM. CDR3 size: 13 residues. As DNA, the CDR3 is TGTGCCACCGACAGGAGCTCTGGAAACACCATATATTTT. It is translated as CATDRSSGNTIYF.

This clone was counted between two and nine times. CDR3 in amino acids: CASSSPSPGSRTEAFF. The CDR3 nucleotides read TGTGCCAGCAGCTCACCAAGCCCGGGGTCCCGCACTGAAGCTTTCTTT. The chain uses TRBV9 and TRBJ1-1; D unclear. This CDR3 contains 16 residues. The V gene lost 4 bases and the J gene lost 4 bases, with 20 bases spanning the gap. CDR1 SGDLS and CDR2 YYNGEE come from the germline V gene.